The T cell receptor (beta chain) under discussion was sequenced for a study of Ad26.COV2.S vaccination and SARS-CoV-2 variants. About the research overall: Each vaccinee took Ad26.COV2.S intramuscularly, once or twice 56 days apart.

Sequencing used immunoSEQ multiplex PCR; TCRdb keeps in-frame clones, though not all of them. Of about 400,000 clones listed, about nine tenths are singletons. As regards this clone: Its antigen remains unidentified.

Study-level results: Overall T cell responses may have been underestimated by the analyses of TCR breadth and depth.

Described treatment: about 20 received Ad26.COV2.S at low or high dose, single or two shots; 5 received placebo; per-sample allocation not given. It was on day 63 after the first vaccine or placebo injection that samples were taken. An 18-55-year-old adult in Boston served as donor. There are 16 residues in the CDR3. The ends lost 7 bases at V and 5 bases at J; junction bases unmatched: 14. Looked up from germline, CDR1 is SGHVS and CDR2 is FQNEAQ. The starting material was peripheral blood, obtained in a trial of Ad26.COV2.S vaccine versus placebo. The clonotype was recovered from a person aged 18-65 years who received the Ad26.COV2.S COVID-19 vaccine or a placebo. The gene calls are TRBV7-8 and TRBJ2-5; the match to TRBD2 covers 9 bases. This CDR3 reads CASNPLGGGAGETQYF. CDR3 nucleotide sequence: TGTGCCAGCAATCCCCTCGGCGGGGGGGCCGGGGAGACCCAGTACTTC.